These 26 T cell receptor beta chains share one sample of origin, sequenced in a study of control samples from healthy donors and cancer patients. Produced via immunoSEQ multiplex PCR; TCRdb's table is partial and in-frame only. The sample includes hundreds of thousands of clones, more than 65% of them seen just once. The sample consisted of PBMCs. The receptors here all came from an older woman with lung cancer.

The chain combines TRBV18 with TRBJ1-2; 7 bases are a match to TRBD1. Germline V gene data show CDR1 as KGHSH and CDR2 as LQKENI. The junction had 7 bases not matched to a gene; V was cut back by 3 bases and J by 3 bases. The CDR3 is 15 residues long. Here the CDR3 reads CASSPRTGRDYGYTF. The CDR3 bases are TGTGCCAGCTCACCTCGGACAGGAAGGGACTATGGCTACACCTTC.

The CDR3 nucleotides are TGTGCCAGTAGTATGGCAGCGGGCCCCTACGAGCAGTACTTC. It specifies CASSMAAGPYEQYF. The V call is TRBV19, the J call TRBJ2-7, with D possibly matching TRBD2 (6 bases). CDR1 is LNHDA and CDR2 is SQIVND in the germline V gene (reference sequence). The V end lost 3 bases, the J end lost 2 bases, and 11 bases lay between the germline ends. The CDR3 consists of 14 residues.

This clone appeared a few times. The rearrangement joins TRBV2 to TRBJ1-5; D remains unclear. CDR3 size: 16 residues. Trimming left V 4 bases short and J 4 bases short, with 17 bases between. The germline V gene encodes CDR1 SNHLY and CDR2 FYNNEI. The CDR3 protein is CASSGGREGYNQPQHF. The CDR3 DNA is TGTGCCAGCAGTGGAGGGAGAGAGGGCTATAATCAGCCCCAGCATTTT.

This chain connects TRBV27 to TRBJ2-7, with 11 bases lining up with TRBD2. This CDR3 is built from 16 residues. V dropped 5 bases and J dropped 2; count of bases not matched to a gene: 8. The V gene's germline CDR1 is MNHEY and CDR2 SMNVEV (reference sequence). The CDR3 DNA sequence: TGTGCCAGCAGTAGGGCTAGCGGGAGGCAAACCTACGAGCAGTACTTC. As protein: CASSRASGRQTYEQYF.

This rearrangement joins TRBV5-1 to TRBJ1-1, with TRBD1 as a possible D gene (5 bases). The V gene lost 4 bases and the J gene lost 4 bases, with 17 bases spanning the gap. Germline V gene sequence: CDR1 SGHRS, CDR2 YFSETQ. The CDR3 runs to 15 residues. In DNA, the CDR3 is TGCGCCAGCAGCAGGTCGGGGGTAGTGGGCACTGAAGCTTTCTTT. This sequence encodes CASSRSGVVGTEAFF.

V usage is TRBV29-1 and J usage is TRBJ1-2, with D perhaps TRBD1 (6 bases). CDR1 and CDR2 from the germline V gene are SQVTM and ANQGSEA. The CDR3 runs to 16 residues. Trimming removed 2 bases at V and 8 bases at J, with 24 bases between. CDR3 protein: CSVEMIWGHLTGGYTF. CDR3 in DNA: TGCAGCGTTGAAATGATTTGGGGACATCTAACCGGGGGCTACACCTTC.

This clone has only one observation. CDR3 sequence reads: CASNRDRNTEAFF. Written as DNA, the CDR3 is TGTGCCAGCAACCGGGACAGAAACACTGAAGCTTTCTTT. This chain connects TRBV2 to TRBJ1-1; 7 bases are shared with TRBD1. With V trimmed by 7 bases and J by 2 bases, 4 bases remained unmatched. The CDR3 runs to 13 residues. Germline V CDR1 and CDR2: SNHLY, FYNNEI.

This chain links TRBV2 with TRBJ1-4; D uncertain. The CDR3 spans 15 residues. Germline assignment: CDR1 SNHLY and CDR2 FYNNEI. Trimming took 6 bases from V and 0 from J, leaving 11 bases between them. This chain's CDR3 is CASRRQATTNEKLFF. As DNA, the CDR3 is TGTGCCAGCAGGAGGCAGGCCACAACTAATGAAAAACTGTTTTTT.

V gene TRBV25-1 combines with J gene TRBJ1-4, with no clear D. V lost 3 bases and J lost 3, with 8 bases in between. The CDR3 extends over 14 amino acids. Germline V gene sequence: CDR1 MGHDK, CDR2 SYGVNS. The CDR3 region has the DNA TGTGCCAGCAGTGAGGCAGGACCTAATGAAAAACTGTTTTTT. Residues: CASSEAGPNEKLFF.

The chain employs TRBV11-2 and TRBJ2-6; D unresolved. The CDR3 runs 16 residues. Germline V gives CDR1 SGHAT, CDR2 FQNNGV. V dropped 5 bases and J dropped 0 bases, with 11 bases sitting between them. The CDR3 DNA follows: TGTGCCAGCAGCAAAACCGGCGGCTCTGGGGCCAACGTCCTGACTTTC. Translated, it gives CASSKTGGSGANVLTF.

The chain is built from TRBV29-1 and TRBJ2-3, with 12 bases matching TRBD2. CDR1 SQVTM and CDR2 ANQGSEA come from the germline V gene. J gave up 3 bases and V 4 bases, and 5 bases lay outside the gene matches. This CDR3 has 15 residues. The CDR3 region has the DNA TGCAGCGTTGCCACTAGCGGGGGGACAACAGATACGCAGTATTTT. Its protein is CSVATSGGTTDTQYF.

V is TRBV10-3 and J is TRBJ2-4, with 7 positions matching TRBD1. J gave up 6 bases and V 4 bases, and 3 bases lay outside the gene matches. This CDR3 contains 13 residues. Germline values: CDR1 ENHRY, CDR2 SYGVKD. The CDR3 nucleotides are TGTGCCATCAGTGGCCGGGACAGAAACATTCAGTACTTC. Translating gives CAISGRDRNIQYF.

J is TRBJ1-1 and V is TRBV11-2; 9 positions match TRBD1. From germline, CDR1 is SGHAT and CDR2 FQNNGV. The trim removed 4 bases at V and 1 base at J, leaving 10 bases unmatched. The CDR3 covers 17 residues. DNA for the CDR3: TGTGCCAGCAGCTCCCACCGGACAGGGGTGAGGAACACTGAAGCTTTCTTT. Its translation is CASSSHRTGVRNTEAFF.

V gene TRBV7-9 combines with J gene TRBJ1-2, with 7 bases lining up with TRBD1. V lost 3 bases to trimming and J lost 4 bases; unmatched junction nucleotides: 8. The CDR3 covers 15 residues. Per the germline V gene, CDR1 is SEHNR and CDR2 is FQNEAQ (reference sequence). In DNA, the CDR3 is TGTGCCAGCAGCTTCGCCCGACAGGGAAGCTATGGCTACACCTTC. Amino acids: CASSFARQGSYGYTF.

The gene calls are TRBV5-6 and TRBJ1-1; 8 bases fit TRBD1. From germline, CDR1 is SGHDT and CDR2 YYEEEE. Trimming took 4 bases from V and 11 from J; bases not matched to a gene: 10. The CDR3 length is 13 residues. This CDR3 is CASSPSPGGKAFF. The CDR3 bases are TGTGCCAGCAGCCCATCGCCAGGGGGCAAGGCTTTCTTT.

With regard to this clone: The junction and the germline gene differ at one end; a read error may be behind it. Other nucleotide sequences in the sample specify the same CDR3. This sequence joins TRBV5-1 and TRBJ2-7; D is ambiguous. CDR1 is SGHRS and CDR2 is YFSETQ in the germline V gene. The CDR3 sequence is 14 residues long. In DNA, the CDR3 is TGTGCCAGCAGCTTGGAATCGGTGGCCTACGAGCAGTACTTC. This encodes CASSLESVAYEQYF.

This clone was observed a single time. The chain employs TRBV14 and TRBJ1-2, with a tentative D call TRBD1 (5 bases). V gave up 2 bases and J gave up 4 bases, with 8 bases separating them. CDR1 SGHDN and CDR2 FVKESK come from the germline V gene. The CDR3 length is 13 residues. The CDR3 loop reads CASSQTGPYGYTF. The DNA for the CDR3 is TGTGCCAGCAGCCAAACAGGCCCCTATGGCTACACCTTC.

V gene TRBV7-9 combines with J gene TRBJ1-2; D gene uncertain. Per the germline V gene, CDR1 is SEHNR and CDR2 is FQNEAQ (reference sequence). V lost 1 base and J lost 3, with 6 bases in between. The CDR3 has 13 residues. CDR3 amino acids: CASSLDQYYGYTF. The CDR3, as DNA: TGTGCCAGCAGCTTAGACCAATACTATGGCTACACCTTC.

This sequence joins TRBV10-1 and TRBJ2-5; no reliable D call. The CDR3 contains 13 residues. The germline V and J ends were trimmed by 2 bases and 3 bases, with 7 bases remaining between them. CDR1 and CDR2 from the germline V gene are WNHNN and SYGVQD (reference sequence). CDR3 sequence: CASSEGNKETQYF. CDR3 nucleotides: TGCGCCAGCAGTGAGGGGAATAAAGAGACCCAGTACTTC.

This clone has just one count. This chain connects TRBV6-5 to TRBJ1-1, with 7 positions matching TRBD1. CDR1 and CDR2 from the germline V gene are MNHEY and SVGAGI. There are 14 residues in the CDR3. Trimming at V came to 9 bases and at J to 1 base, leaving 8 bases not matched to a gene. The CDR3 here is CASAKTGRNTEAFF. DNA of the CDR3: TGTGCCAGTGCCAAGACAGGGAGGAACACTGAAGCTTTCTTT.

CDR3 in DNA: TGTGCCAGCAGCCCTAGCGGGAGGCTTTCGGGGGAGACCCAGTACTTC. It encodes CASSPSGRLSGETQYF. The chain links TRBV7-2 to TRBJ2-5, with TRBD2 matching 11 bases. V trimming: 5 bases; J trimming: 5 bases; junction bases outside the gene matches: 10. The CDR3 has 16 amino acids. Germline CDR1 SGHTA, CDR2 FQGNSA.

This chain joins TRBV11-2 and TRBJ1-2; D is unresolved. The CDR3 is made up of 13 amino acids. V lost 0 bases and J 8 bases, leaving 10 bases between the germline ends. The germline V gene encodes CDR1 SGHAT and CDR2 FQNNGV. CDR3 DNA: TGTGCCAGCAGCTTAGACCGCCTCGGAGGCTACACCTTC. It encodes CASSLDRLGGYTF.

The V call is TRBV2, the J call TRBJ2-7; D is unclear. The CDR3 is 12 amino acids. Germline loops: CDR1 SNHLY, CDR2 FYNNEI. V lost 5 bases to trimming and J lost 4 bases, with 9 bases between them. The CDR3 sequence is CASSLSTYEQYF. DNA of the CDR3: TGTGCCAGCAGTTTGAGCACTTACGAGCAGTACTTC.

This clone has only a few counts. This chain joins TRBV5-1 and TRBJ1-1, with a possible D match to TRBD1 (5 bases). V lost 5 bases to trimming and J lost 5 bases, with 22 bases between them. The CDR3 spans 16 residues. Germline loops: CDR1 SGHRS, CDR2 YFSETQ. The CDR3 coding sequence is TGCGCCAGCAGGCGGTCATATAGGGGAGTAGGGACTGAAGCTTTCTTT. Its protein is CASRRSYRGVGTEAFF.

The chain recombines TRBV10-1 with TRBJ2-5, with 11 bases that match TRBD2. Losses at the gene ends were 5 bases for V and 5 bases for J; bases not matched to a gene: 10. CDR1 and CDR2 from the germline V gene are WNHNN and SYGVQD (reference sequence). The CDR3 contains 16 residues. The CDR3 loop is CASSISTSGSAETQYF. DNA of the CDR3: TGCGCCAGCAGTATTAGCACTAGCGGGAGTGCGGAGACCCAGTACTTC.

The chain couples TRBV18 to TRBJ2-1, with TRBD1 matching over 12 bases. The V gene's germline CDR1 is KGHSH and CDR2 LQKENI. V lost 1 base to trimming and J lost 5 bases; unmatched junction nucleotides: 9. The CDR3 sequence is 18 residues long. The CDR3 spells CASSPLSRDRGRNNEQFF. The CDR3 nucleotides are TGTGCCAGCTCACCACTCTCTCGGGACAGGGGGCGCAACAATGAGCAGTTCTTC. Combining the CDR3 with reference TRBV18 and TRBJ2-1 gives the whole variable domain NAGVMQNPRHLVRRRGQEARLRCSPMKGHSHVYWYRQLPEEGLKFMVYLQKENIIDESGMPKERFSAEFPKEGPSILRIQQVVRGDSAAYFCASSPLSRDRGRNNEQFFGPGTRLTVL.